Sequencing of this T cell receptor (beta chain) was carried out in a study of blood T cell repertoires in COVID-19. On the study more broadly: The United States, Italy and Spain supplied acute and convalescent COVID-19 samples. The analysed material was cDNA or gDNA that came from T cells, B-cell-depleted T cells, or PBMCs.

Original analysis: Reference gene primer amplification in the assay estimated nucleated cell counts. The table came from immunoSEQ multiplex PCR; TCRdb's copy has only in-frame clones and leaves some out. Clonal size and the V and J genes are those of that table, whereas D and trimming came from the DNA. The sample lists about 140,000 clones, about 90% occurring once. Trimming shortened V by 5 bases and J by 0 bases, and 15 bases separated the two germline ends. CDR3 size: 16 residues. The V gene's germline CDR1 is SGHNT and CDR2 YYREEE (reference sequence). This TCR was sampled from a man aged 45-60 years with active or convalescent COVID-19. This chain links TRBV5-4 with TRBJ1-3; D may be TRBD1 (6 bases). Sequenced input: peripheral blood. CDR3 region: CASRSTGLNSGNTIYF. The DNA of the CDR3 is TGTGCCAGCAGATCGACAGGACTTAACTCTGGAAACACCATATATTTT.